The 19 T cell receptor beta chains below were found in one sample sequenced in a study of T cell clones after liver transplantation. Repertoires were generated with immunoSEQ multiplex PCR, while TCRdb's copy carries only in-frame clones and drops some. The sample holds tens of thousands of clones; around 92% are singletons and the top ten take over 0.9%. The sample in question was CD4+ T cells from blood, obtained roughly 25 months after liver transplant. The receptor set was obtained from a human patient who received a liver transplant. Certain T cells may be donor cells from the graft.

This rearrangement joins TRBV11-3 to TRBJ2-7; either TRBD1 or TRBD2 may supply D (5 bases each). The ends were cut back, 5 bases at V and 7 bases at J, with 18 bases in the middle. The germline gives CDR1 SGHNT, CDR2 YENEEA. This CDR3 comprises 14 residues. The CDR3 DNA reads TGTGCCAGCAGCCCGGACCGGAGCTGGGGGGAGCAGTACTTC. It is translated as CASSPDRSWGEQYF. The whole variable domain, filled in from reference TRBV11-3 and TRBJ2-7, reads EAGVVQSPRYKIIEKKQPVAFWCNPISGHNTLYWYLQNLGQGPELLIRYENEEAVDDSQLPKDRFSAERLKGVDSTLKIQPAELGDSAVYLCASSPDRSWGEQYFGPGTRLTVT.

CDR3 DNA sequence: TGTGCCAGCAGTGAATCTTACGGGGAGGGAGAGACCCAGTACTTC. It codes for CASSESYGEGETQYF. The V call is TRBV2, the J call TRBJ2-5; 7 bases agree with TRBD2. This CDR3 has 15 amino acids. Germline CDR1 reads SNHLY; CDR2 reads FYNNEI. V shed 2 bases and J 4 bases; nucleotides not matched to a gene: 7.

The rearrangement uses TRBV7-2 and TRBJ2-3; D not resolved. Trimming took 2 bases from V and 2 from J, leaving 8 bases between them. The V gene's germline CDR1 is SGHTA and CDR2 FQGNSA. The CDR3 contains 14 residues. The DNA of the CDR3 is TGTGCCAGCAGCTTATCTCGATCCACAGATACGCAGTATTTT. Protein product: CASSLSRSTDTQYF. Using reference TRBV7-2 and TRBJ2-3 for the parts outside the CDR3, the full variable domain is GAGVSQSPSNKVTEKGKDVELRCDPISGHTALYWYRQSLGQGLEFLIYFQGNSAPDKSGLPSDRFSAERTGGSVSTLTIQRTQQEDSAVYLCASSLSRSTDTQYFGPGTRLTVL.

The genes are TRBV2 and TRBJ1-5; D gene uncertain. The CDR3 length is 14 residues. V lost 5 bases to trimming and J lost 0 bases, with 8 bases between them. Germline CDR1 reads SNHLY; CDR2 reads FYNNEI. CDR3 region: CASSMGYSNQPQHF. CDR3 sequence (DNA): TGTGCCAGCAGTATGGGGTATAGCAATCAGCCCCAGCATTTT.

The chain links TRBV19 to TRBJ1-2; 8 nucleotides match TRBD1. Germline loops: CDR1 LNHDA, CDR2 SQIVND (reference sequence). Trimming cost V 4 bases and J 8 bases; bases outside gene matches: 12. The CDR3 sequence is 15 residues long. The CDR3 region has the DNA TGTGCCAGTAGTAGTCCGTCGACAGGGGTGGGCGGCTACACCTTC. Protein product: CASSSPSTGVGGYTF.

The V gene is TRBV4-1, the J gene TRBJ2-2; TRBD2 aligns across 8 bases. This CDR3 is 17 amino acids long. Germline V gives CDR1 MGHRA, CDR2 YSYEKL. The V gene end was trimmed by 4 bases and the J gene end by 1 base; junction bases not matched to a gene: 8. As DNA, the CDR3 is TGCGCCAGCAGCCCGGGCGTAGCGGGACTGAACACCGGGGAGCTGTTTTTT. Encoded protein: CASSPGVAGLNTGELFF.

The CDR3 sequence is CASSEGGEQYF. The CDR3 bases are TGTGCCAGCAGTGAAGGGGGCGAGCAGTACTTC. The chain combines TRBV2 with TRBJ2-7; no clear D. Germline V gene sequence: CDR1 SNHLY, CDR2 FYNNEI. This CDR3 contains 11 residues. V lost 1 base and J 6 bases, leaving 4 bases between the germline ends.

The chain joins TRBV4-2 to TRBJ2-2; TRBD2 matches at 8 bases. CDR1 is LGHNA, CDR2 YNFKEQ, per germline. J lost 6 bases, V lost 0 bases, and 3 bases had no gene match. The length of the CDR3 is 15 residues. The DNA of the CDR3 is TGTGCCAGCAGCCAAGATACAGCGGGAGCCGGGGAGCTGTTTTTT. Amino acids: CASSQDTAGAGELFF.

The CDR3 here is CASSRLGTDTQYF. CDR3 bases: TGTGCCAGCAGCCGTCTGGGGACAGATACGCAGTATTTT. This rearrangement joins TRBV14 to TRBJ2-3, with D hard to call. This CDR3 region has 13 residues. Between the trimmed V and J ends, which lost 4 bases and 3 bases, there was a span of 8 bases. The germline V gene encodes CDR1 SGHDN and CDR2 FVKESK.

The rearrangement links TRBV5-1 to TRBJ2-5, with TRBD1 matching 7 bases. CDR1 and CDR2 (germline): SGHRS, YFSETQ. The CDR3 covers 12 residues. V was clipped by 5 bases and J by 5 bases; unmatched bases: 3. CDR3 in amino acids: CASRMTGETQYF. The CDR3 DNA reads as TGCGCCAGCAGAATGACAGGGGAGACCCAGTACTTC.

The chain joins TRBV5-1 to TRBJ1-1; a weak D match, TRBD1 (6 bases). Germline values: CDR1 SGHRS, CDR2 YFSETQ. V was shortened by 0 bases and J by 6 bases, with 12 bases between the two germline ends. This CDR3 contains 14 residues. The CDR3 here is CASSLDQGQAEAFF. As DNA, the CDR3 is TGCGCCAGCAGCTTGGATCAGGGGCAAGCTGAAGCTTTCTTT.

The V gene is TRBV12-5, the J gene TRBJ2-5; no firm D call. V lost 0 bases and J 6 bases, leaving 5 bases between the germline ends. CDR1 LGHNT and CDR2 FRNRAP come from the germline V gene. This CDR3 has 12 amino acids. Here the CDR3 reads CASGLVGQTQYF. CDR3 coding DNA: TGTGCTAGTGGTTTGGTTGGGCAGACCCAGTACTTC.

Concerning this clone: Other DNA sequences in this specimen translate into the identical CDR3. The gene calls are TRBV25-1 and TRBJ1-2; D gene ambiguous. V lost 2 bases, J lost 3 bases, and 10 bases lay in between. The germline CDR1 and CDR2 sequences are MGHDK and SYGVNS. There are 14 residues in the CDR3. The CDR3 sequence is CASSETGRDYGYTF. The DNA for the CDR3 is TGTGCCAGCAGTGAAACCGGGCGGGACTATGGCTACACCTTC.

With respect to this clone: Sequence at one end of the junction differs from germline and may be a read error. The CDR3, as DNA: TGTGCCAGCACCTTAGGCCGCAGGTCGGATACGCAGTATTTT. As protein: CASTLGRRSDTQYF. The chain uses TRBV7-2 and TRBJ2-3; no reliable D call. Germline lookup yields CDR1 SGHTA and CDR2 FQGNSA. The CDR3 is made up of 14 amino acids.

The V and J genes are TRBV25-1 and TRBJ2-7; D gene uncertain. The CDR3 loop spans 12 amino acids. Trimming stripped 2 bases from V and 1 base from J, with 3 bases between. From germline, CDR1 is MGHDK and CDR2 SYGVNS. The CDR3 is CASSERSYEQYF. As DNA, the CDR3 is TGTGCCAGCAGTGAAAGGTCCTACGAGCAGTACTTC.

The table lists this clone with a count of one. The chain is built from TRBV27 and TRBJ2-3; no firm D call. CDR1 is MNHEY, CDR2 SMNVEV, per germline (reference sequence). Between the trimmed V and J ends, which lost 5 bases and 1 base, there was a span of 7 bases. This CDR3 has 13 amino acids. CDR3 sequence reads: CASSAAGTDTQYF. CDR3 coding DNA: TGTGCCAGCAGTGCCGCGGGCACAGATACGCAGTATTTT.

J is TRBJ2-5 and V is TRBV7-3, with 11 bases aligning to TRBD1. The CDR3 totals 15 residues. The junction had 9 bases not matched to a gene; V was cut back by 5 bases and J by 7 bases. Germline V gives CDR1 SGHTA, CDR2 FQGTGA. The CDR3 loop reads CASSPAGTGGVTQYF. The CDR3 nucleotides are TGTGCCAGCAGCCCCGCCGGGACAGGGGGGGTGACCCAGTACTTC.

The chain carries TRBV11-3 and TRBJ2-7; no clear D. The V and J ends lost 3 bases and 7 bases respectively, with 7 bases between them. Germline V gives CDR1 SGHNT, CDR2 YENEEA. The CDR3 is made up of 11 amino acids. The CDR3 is CASSLGPEQYF. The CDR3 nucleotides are TGTGCCAGCAGCTTGGGTCCGGAGCAGTACTTC. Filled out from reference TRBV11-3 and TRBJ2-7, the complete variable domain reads EAGVVQSPRYKIIEKKQPVAFWCNPISGHNTLYWYLQNLGQGPELLIRYENEEAVDDSQLPKDRFSAERLKGVDSTLKIQPAELGDSAVYLCASSLGPEQYFGPGTRLTVT.

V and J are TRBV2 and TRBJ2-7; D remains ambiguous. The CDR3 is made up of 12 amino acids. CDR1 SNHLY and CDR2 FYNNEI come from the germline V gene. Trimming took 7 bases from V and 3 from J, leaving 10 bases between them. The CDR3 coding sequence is TGTGCCAGCATAAAACTACTCTACGAGCAGTACTTC. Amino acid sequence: CASIKLLYEQYF.